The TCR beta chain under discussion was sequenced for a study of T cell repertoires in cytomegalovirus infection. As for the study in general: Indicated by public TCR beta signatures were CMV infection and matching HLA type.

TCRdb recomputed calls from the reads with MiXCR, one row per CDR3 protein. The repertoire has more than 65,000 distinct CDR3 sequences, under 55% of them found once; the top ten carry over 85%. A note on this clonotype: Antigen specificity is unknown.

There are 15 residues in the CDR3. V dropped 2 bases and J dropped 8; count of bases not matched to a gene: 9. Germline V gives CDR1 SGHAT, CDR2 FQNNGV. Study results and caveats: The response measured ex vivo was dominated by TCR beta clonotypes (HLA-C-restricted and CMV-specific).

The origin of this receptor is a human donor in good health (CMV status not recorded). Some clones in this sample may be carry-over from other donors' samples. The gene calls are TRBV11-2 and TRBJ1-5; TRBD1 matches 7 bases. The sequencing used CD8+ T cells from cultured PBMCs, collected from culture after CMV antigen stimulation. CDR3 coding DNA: TGTGCCAGCAGCTTATCAGGGGGAAGAAATGAGCCCCAGCATTTT. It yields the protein CASSLSGGRNEPQHF. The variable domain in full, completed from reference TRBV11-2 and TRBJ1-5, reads EAGVAQSPRYKIIEKRQSVAFWCNPISGHATLYWYQQILGQGPKLLIQFQNNGVVDDSQLPKDRFSAERLKGVDSTLKIQPAKLEDSAVYLCASSLSGGRNEPQHFGDGTRLSIL.